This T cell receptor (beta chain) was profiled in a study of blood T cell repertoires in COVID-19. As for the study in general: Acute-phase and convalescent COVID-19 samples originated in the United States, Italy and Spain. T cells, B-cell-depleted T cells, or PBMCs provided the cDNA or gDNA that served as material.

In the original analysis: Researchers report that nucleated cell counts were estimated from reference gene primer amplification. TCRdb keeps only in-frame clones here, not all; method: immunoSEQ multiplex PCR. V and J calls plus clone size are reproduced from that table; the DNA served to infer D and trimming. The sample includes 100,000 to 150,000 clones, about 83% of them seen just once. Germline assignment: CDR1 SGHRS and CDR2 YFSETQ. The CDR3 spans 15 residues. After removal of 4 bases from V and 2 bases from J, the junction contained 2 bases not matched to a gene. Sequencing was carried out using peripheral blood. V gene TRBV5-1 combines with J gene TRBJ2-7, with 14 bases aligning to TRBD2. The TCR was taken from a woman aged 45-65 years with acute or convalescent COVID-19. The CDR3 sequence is CASSATSGGAYEQYF. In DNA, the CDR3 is TGCGCCAGCAGCGCGACTAGCGGGGGGGCCTACGAGCAGTACTTC.